One and the same sample provided the 11 T cell receptor beta chains below, sequenced in a study of identical twins' blood T cells. TCRdb used MiXCR to reprocess the 5' RACE reads, holding one entry per CDR3 protein. The sample gives roughly 380,000 distinct CDR3 sequences, roughly 27% of which show up once; approximately 6.6% is in the top ten. The specimen was PBMCs. The receptors were gathered from a woman aged 18-49 years in good health.

V usage is TRBV29-1 and J usage is TRBJ2-7; 8 positions agree with TRBD1. Germline CDR1 SQVTM, CDR2 ANQGSEA. The CDR3 covers 13 residues. Trimming cost V 7 bases and J 1 base; bases outside gene matches: 6. CDR3 region: CSAYGDRSYEQYF. In DNA, the CDR3 is TGCAGCGCATACGGGGACAGGTCCTACGAGCAGTACTTC.

Comments on this clonotype: Given a much more abundant clone one base away, this may be a read error. This sequence joins TRBV29-1 and TRBJ1-1; D is possibly TRBD1 (6 bases). The CDR3 is made up of 11 amino acids. Trimming shortened V by 5 bases and J by 4 bases, and 8 bases separated the two germline ends. Germline CDR1 is SQVTM and CDR2 is ANQGSEA. Written as DNA, the CDR3 is TGCAGCGTTAGGGGGACCACTGAAGCTTTCTTT. It is translated as CSVRGTTEAFF.

This chain uses TRBV7-2 with TRBJ2-7; TRBD2 agrees at 8 bases. CDR1 and CDR2 (germline): SGHTA, FQGNSA. CDR3 length: 13 residues. V was pared by 3 bases and J by 6 bases, with 4 bases of the junction left unmatched. The CDR3 sequence: CASSFVSGSEQYF. Written as DNA, the CDR3 is TGTGCCAGCAGCTTTGTGAGCGGGAGCGAGCAGTACTTC.

This clonotype was recorded at least ten times. The DNA of the CDR3 is TGTGCCAGCAGCCTACTAAAAAACACCGGGGAGCTGTTTTTT. Protein: CASSLLKNTGELFF. V gene TRBV7-9 combines with J gene TRBJ2-2; D uncertain. This CDR3 comprises 14 residues. V was pared by 5 bases and J by 2 bases, with 9 bases between. Germline lookup yields CDR1 SEHNR and CDR2 FQNEAQ (reference sequence).

This clonotype has at least ten counts. The rearrangement links TRBV5-1 to TRBJ1-2; 9 bases map to TRBD1. The CDR3 is 15 amino acids. Germline V gives CDR1 SGHRS, CDR2 YFSETQ. V was pared by 0 bases and J by 8 bases, with 8 bases of the junction left unmatched. The CDR3 spells CASSLGDREGQGYTF. CDR3 nucleotide sequence: TGCGCCAGCAGCTTGGGGGACAGGGAGGGACAAGGCTACACCTTC.

This clonotype was counted a few times. The chain carries TRBV6-5 and TRBJ1-1; D ambiguous. Trimming pared 8 bases from V and 0 bases from J, leaving 16 bases between. The CDR3 extends over 15 amino acids. Germline V gene sequence: CDR1 MNHEY, CDR2 SVGAGI. The CDR3 protein is CASWRRANMNTEAFF. The CDR3 region has the DNA TGTGCCAGCTGGCGGAGGGCCAACATGAACACTGAAGCTTTCTTT.

This chain uses TRBV18 with TRBJ1-6; no clear D. V lost 3 bases, J lost 0 bases, and 9 bases lay in between. From germline, CDR1 is KGHSH and CDR2 LQKENI. This CDR3 region has 16 residues. The CDR3 DNA reads TGTGCCAGCTCACCCGATTCGTCCTCCTATAATTCACCCCTCCACTTT. The encoded protein is CASSPDSSSYNSPLHF. Together with reference TRBV18 and TRBJ1-6, the CDR3 gives the full variable domain: NAGVMQNPRHLVRRRGQEARLRCSPMKGHSHVYWYRQLPEEGLKFMVYLQKENIIDESGMPKERFSAEFPKEGPSILRIQQVVRGDSAAYFCASSPDSSSYNSPLHFGNGTRLTVT.

Only a few counts were recorded for this clonotype. V is TRBV5-8 and J is TRBJ1-2; D might be TRBD1 (6 bases). This CDR3 is 14 amino acids long. Germline V gene data show CDR1 as SGHTS and CDR2 as YDEGEE. V gave up 5 bases and J gave up 6 bases, with 17 bases separating them. CDR3 sequence (DNA): TGTGCCAGCAGAGAACAGGGAGAATTCGATGGCTACACCTTC. Residues: CASREQGEFDGYTF.

This clonotype occurred a few times. This sequence joins TRBV5-4 and TRBJ1-6; possibly TRBD1 for D (5 bases). V gave up 4 bases and J gave up 5 bases, with 22 bases separating them. The CDR3 sequence is 18 residues long. Germline V CDR1 and CDR2: SGHNT, YYREEE (reference sequence). CDR3 nucleotides: TGTGCCAGCAGCCTCCCCGGGGGAAACCCGGGCGATAATTCACCCCTCCACTTT. Translation gives CASSLPGGNPGDNSPLHF.

The CDR3 protein is CASSLAPGQPDTQYF. Here the CDR3 DNA reads TGTGCCAGCAGCTTAGCTCCGGGACAGCCTGATACGCAGTATTTT. V and J are TRBV11-2 and TRBJ2-3, with 7 bases fitting TRBD1. The trim removed 1 base at V and 6 bases at J, leaving 7 bases unmatched. Per the germline V gene, CDR1 is SGHAT and CDR2 is FQNNGV. This CDR3 contains 15 residues.

This clonotype occurred a few times. The CDR3 nucleotides read TGTGCCAGCAGCTTATTACTCCCAGGACAGGGTCTCACGAATGAGCAGTTCTTC. As protein: CASSLLLPGQGLTNEQFF. The chain employs TRBV6-2 or TRBV6-3 and TRBJ2-1; 8 nucleotides agree with TRBD1. The CDR3 is 18 residues long. Trimming took 6 bases from V and 7 from J; bases not matched to a gene: 20. Germline values: CDR1 MNHEY, CDR2 SVGEGT.